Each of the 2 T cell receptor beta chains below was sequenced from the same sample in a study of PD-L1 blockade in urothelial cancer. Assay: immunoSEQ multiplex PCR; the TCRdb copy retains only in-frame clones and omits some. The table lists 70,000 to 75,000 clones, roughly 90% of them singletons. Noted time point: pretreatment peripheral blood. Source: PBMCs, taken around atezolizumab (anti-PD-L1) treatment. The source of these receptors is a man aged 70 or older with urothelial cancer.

The CDR3 loop is CASSPEGLGGQGGETQYF. DNA of the CDR3: TGTGCCAGCAGTCCCGAGGGCTTAGGGGGACAGGGGGGAGAGACCCAGTACTTC. The chain recombines TRBV27 with TRBJ2-5; 11 nucleotides line up with TRBD1. Germline CDR1 is MNHEY and CDR2 is SMNVEV (reference sequence). V was clipped by 5 bases and J by 4 bases; unmatched bases: 15. CDR3 length: 18 amino acids.

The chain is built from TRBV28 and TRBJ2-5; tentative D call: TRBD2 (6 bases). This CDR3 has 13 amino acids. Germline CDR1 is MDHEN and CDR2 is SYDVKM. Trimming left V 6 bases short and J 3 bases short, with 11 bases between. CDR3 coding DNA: TGTGCCAGCAGCCCGGGACTCGAAGAGACCCAGTACTTC. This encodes CASSPGLEETQYF.